One sample yielded the 19 T cell receptor beta chains listed below, sequenced in a study of T cells after yellow fever vaccination. TCRdb re-called the 5' RACE reads through MiXCR, storing one row per CDR3 protein. The table shows some 320,000 distinct CDR3 sequences, with roughly 9% occurring only once. Sequencing used CD4+ T cells sorted from PBMCs, obtained 5 days after the yellow fever booster vaccination. These receptors were collected from a man aged 18-30 years who received the YFV17D yellow fever vaccine.

The V gene is TRBV7-8, the J gene TRBJ2-3; a weak D match, TRBD2 (6 bases). Germline values: CDR1 SGHVS, CDR2 FQNEAQ. The CDR3 has 15 amino acids. Trimming left V 5 bases short and J 0 bases short, with 12 bases between. CDR3 region: CASSPRGVSTDTQYF. Written as DNA, the CDR3 is TGTGCCAGCAGCCCCCGCGGGGTTAGCACAGATACGCAGTATTTT.

The sample holds a few counts of this clonotype. The chain carries TRBV11-2 and TRBJ2-3, with TRBD1 as a possible D gene (6 bases). Trimming shortened V by 6 bases and J by 3 bases, and 16 bases separated the two germline ends. The germline V gene encodes CDR1 SGHAT and CDR2 FQNNGV. This CDR3 is built from 15 residues. CDR3: CASSLGGQTTDTQYF. The DNA for the CDR3 is TGTGCCAGCAGTCTGGGCGGACAGACTACAGATACGCAGTATTTT.

In its sample, this clonotype was seen a few times. V and J are TRBV5-1 and TRBJ2-7, with TRBD1 as a possible D gene (5 bases). Trimming shortened V by 3 bases and J by 0 bases, and 10 bases separated the two germline ends. This CDR3 comprises 14 residues. The germline V gene has CDR1 SGHRS and CDR2 YFSETQ. The CDR3 DNA reads TGCGCCAGCAGCTCACAGGTGAGCTCCTACGAGCAGTACTTC. Translating it yields CASSSQVSSYEQYF.

This clonotype was observed a few times. This chain uses TRBV12-3 or TRBV12-4 with TRBJ1-2; no clear D. The CDR3 loop spans 15 amino acids. Trimming shortened V by 1 base and J by 4 bases, and 13 bases separated the two germline ends. The CDR3 sequence is CASSLGSPPAYGYTF. In nucleotides, the CDR3 is TGTGCCAGCAGTTTAGGGTCCCCACCGGCCTATGGCTACACCTTC.

This chain uses TRBV29-1 with TRBJ2-2; 9 bases line up with TRBD1. CDR1 and CDR2 (germline): SQVTM, ANQGSEA. CDR3 length: 17 residues. Unmatched junction bases numbered 16, after V lost 7 bases and J lost 4 bases. The CDR3 protein is CSALGFTGTGLTGELFF. DNA of the CDR3: TGCAGCGCCCTGGGCTTCACTGGGACAGGGCTCACCGGGGAGCTGTTTTTT.

This clonotype has only a few counts. The chain recombines TRBV3-1 with TRBJ2-7; TRBD2 is a possible D gene (6 bases). The V and J ends lost 1 base and 1 base respectively, with 11 bases between them. Germline CDR1 and CDR2: LGHDT and YNNKEL (reference sequence). The CDR3 has 15 amino acids. CDR3 in DNA: TGTGCCAGCAGCCAAGCTCCAGGGACTTCCTACGAGCAGTACGTC. It encodes CASSQAPGTSYEQYV.

The sample holds a few counts of this clonotype. J is TRBJ1-1 and V is TRBV5-4, with D perhaps TRBD1 (5 bases). Trimming pared 2 bases from V and 1 base from J, leaving 9 bases between. The CDR3 covers 14 residues. Germline V lookup: CDR1 SGHNT, CDR2 YYREEE (reference sequence). The CDR3 nucleotides read TGTGCCAGCAGCTTAGGAGGGACGAACACTGAAGCTTTCTTT. This gives the protein CASSLGGTNTEAFF. Based on the CDR3 plus reference TRBV5-4 and TRBJ1-1, the full variable domain is ETGVTQSPTHLIKTRGQQVTLRCSSQSGHNTVSWYQQALGQGPQFIFQYYREEENGRGNFPPRFSGLQFPNYSSELNVNALELDDSALYLCASSLGGTNTEAFFGQGTRLTVV.

The sample holds many counts of this clonotype. This chain connects TRBV6-5 to TRBJ2-1, with TRBD2 identical over 7 bases. V was clipped by 2 bases and J by 7 bases; unmatched bases: 8. Germline V gene lookup returns CDR1 MNHEY and CDR2 SVGAGI. CDR3 size: 15 residues. The chain's CDR3 is CASSYHTLRENEQFF. CDR3 DNA sequence: TGTGCCAGCAGTTACCACACCCTGCGGGAGAATGAGCAGTTCTTC.

The genes are TRBV20-1 and TRBJ2-7; D is perhaps TRBD1 (6 bases). Germline V gene lookup returns CDR1 DFQATT and CDR2 SNEGSKA (reference sequence). V was trimmed by 4 bases and J by 2 bases, leaving 18 bases between them. The CDR3 is 15 residues long. In DNA form, the CDR3 reads TGCAGTGCTAAAGGTTGGCAGGGGCCTGCCTACGAGCAGTACTTC. This encodes CSAKGWQGPAYEQYF.

The CDR3 DNA follows: TGTGCCAGCAGTTACCCTACCGGGGATGAGCAGTTCTTC. It yields the protein CASSYPTGDEQFF. The chain recombines TRBV6-2 or TRBV6-3 with TRBJ2-1, with D maybe TRBD2 (5 bases). Germline CDR1 is MNHEY and CDR2 is SVGEGT. There are 13 residues in the CDR3. Trimming pared 2 bases from V and 8 bases from J, leaving 10 bases between.

This clonotype has more than one count but fewer than ten. CDR3 loop: CASSSTPDGFGYTF. The CDR3 DNA reads TGTGCCAGCAGCTCAACTCCGGACGGATTTGGCTACACCTTC. The rearrangement uses TRBV9 and TRBJ1-2; D not certain. Germline values: CDR1 SGDLS, CDR2 YYNGEE. Deletions cut 4 bases from V and 7 bases from J, with 17 bases between. CDR3 length equals 14 residues. The whole variable domain, filled in from reference TRBV9 and TRBJ1-2, reads DSGVTQTPKHLITATGQRVTLRCSPRSGDLSVYWYQQSLDQGLQFLIQYYNGEERAKGNILERFSAQQFPDLHSELNLSSLELGDSALYFCASSSTPDGFGYTFGSGTRLTVV.

This clonotype was counted a few times. The gene calls are TRBV9 and TRBJ2-7; 7 positions match TRBD1. CDR3 size: 14 residues. Germline V gene lookup returns CDR1 SGDLS and CDR2 YYNGEE. The J segment lost 3 bases and the V segment lost 5 bases, leaving 8 bases of the junction unmatched. The CDR3 DNA is TGTGCCAGCAGTCCTCGGGCAGGGGGCTACGAGCAGTACTTC. Protein product: CASSPRAGGYEQYF.

This chain's CDR3 is CSVVRTGEYNEQFF. The CDR3 nucleotides read TGCAGCGTTGTTAGGACAGGGGAATACAATGAGCAGTTCTTC. The chain uses TRBV29-1 and TRBJ2-1; 9 bases are shared with TRBD1. The V gene's germline CDR1 is SQVTM and CDR2 ANQGSEA. The CDR3 extends over 14 amino acids. J was trimmed by 4 bases and V by 4 bases; bases with no gene match: 5.

The CDR3 sequence is CASSLGSTRGNIQYF. As DNA, the CDR3 is TGTGCCAGCAGCTTAGGGTCCACCAGAGGGAACATTCAGTACTTC. V gene TRBV7-2 combines with J gene TRBJ2-4; possibly TRBD2 for D (5 bases). Germline V gene lookup returns CDR1 SGHTA and CDR2 FQGNSA. V was clipped by 1 base and J by 7 bases, with 14 bases between them. The CDR3 contains 15 residues.

This clonotype was seen more than once but under ten times. The chain couples TRBV5-5 to TRBJ1-1; tentatively, D is TRBD1 (5 bases). Trimming cost V 0 bases and J 2 bases, with 11 bases left between them. The CDR3 extends over 15 amino acids. Germline V gene data show CDR1 as SGHKS and CDR2 as YYEKEE (reference sequence). In DNA form, the CDR3 reads TGTGCCAGCAGCTTGGGCCGGGGGGAAAACACTGAAGCTTTCTTT. As protein: CASSLGRGENTEAFF.

The CDR3 region is CASSQGEGVGYGYTF. CDR3 nucleotide sequence: TGCGCCAGCAGCCAGGGGGAAGGGGTCGGCTATGGCTACACCTTC. The chain uses TRBV4-3 and TRBJ1-2; perhaps TRBD1 as D (5 bases). V was trimmed by 3 bases and J by 4 bases, leaving 15 bases between them. The CDR3 has 15 amino acids. The germline V gene has CDR1 LGHNA and CDR2 YSLEER.

The chain joins TRBV6-1 to TRBJ1-1; TRBD1 is a possible D gene (5 bases). The V end was cut by 3 bases, the J end by 1 base, with 15 bases between. Germline loops: CDR1 MNHNS, CDR2 SASEGT. The length of the CDR3 is 16 residues. This chain's CDR3 is CASSEGHGTANTEAFF. CDR3 nucleotide sequence: TGTGCCAGCAGTGAGGGTCATGGGACGGCGAACACTGAAGCTTTCTTT.

The chain recombines TRBV5-5 with TRBJ2-1; TRBD2 matches 7 bases. V dropped 7 bases and J dropped 4; count of bases not matched to a gene: 11. This CDR3 spans 15 amino acids. The germline CDR1 and CDR2 sequences are SGHKS and YYEKEE (reference sequence). CDR3 coding DNA: TGTGCCAGCCGGAATCGACTAGCTGCTTACAATGAGCAGTTCTTC. It is translated as CASRNRLAAYNEQFF.

This clonotype was seen more than once but under ten times. The chain uses TRBV20-1 and TRBJ2-7; 7 positions agree with TRBD2. The CDR3 extends over 14 amino acids. Germline assignment: CDR1 DFQATT and CDR2 SNEGSKA (reference sequence). J lost 4 bases, V lost 6 bases, and 12 bases had no gene match. The CDR3, as DNA: TGCAGTGCAGCAACTCTAGCGGATTCTTACGAGCAGTACTTC. It specifies CSAATLADSYEQYF.